This T cell receptor (beta chain) was observed in a study of cytomegalovirus exposure and HLA in healthy donors. General observations from the study: Solely CMV serostatus was available to characterize immune exposure. V- and J-gene trimming in TCR beta was tied to a missense DCLRE1C variant by an analysis performed later.

In regard to this clone: Its antigen is as yet unknown.

V was clipped by 3 bases and J by 4 bases, with 13 bases between them. There are 15 residues in the CDR3. Per the germline V gene, CDR1 is MNHNS and CDR2 is SASEGT. Both 60 Vbeta primers and 13 Jbeta primers went into the PCR. Only in-frame clones appear in the TCRdb table, and some are missing; sequencing was by immunoSEQ multiplex PCR. The sample comprises about 98,000 clones, approximately 82% of which are singletons, and 2% to 3% rests with the top ten. This chain joins TRBV6-1 and TRBJ1-3, with D perhaps TRBD1 (5 bases). Input material: PBMCs. This receptor was identified in a man aged 35-49 years in good health and CMV-seronegative. The CDR3 DNA is TGTGCCAGCAGTGACTCTGGCAGGGAAGGAAACACCATATATTTT. Translation: CASSDSGREGNTIYF.